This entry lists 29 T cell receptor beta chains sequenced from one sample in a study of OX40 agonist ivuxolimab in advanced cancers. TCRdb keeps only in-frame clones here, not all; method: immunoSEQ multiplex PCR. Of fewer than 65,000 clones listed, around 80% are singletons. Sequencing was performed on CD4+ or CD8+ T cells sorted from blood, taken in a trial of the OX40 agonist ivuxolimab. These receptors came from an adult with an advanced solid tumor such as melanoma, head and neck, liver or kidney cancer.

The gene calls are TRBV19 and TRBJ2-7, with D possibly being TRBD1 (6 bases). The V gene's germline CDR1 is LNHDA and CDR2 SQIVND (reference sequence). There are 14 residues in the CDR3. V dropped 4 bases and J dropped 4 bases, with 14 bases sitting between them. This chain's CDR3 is CASSTRGSLYEQYF. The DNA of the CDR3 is TGTGCCAGTAGTACCAGGGGCAGCCTGTACGAGCAGTACTTC.

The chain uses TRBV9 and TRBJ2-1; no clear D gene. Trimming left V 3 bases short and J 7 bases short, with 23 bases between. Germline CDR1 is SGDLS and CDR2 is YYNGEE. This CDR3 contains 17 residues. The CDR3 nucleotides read TGTGCCAGCAGCGCACTTCCGACACCGGCCTTAAGGAATGAGCAGTTCTTC. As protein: CASSALPTPALRNEQFF.

The CDR3 spells CASSVGSTGIGDTQYF. The CDR3, as DNA: TGTGCCAGCTCAGTGGGATCGACAGGGATTGGGGATACGCAGTATTTT. This chain links TRBV9 with TRBJ2-3, with 7 bases matching TRBD1. Germline CDR1 reads SGDLS; CDR2 reads YYNGEE. The CDR3 has 16 residues. J was trimmed by 6 bases and V by 7 bases; bases with no gene match: 17.

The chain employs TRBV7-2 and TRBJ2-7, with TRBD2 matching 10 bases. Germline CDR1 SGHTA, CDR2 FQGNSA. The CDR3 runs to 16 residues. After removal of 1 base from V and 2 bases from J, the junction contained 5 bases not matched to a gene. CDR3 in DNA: TGTGCCAGCAGCTTAGAGGGACTAGCGTATCCCTACGAGCAGTACTTC. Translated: CASSLEGLAYPYEQYF.

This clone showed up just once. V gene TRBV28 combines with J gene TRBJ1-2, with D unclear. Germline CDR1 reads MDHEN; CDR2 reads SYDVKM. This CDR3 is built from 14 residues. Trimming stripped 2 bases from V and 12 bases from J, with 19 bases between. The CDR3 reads CASSLGENAHPHTF. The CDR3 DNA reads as TGTGCCAGCAGTTTAGGGGAGAATGCACACCCCCACACCTTC.

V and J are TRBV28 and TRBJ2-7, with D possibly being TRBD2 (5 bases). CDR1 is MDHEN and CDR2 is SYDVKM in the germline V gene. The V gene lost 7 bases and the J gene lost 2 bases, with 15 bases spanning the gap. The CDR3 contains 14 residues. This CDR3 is CASKYGGSTYEQYF. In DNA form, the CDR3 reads TGTGCCAGCAAGTATGGCGGGTCGACCTACGAGCAGTACTTC.

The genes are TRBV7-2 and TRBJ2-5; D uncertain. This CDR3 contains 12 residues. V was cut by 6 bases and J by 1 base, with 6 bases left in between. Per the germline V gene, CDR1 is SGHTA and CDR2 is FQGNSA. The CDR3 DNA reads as TGTGCCAGCAGTAACTTCCAAGAGACCCAGTACTTC. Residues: CASSNFQETQYF.

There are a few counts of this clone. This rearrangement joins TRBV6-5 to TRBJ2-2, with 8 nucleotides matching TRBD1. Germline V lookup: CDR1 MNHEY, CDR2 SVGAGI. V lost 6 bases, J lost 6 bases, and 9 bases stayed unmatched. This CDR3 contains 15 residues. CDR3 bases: TGTGCCAGCAGCCAAAGGACAGGGAAGGCCGGGGAGCTGTTTTTT. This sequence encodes CASSQRTGKAGELFF.

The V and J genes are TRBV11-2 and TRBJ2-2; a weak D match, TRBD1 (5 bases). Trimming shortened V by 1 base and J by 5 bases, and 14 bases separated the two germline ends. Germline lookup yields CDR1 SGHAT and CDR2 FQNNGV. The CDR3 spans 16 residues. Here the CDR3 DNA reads TGTGCCAGCAGCTTAGTTTCAGGGATCAGGACCGGGGAGCTGTTTTTT. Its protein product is CASSLVSGIRTGELFF.

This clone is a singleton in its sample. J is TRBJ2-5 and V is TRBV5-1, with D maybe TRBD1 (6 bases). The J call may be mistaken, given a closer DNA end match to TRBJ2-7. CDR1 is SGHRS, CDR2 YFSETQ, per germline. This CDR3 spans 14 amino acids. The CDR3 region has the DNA TGCGCCAGTTCTCGCGGGCAGGGGACCTACGAGCAGTACTTC. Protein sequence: CASSRGQGTYEQYF.

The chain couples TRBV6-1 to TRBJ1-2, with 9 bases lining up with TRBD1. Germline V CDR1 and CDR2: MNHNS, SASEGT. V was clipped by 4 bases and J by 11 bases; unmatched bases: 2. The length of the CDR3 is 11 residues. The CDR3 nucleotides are TGTGCCAGCAGTGGAGACAGGGGGTACACCTTC. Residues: CASSGDRGYTF.

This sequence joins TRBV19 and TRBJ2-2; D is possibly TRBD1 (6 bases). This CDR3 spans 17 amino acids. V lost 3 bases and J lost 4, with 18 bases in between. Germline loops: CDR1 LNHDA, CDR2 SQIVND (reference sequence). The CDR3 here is CASSIEYYRVVTGELFF. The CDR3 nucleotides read TGTGCCAGTAGTATTGAATATTACAGGGTGGTCACCGGGGAGCTGTTTTTT.

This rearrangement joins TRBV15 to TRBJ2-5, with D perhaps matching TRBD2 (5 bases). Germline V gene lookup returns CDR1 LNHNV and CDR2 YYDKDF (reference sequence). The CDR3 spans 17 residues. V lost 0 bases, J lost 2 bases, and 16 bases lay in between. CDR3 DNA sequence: TGTGCCACCAGCAGAGATCGGAGGACGGCCCGTCAAGAGACCCAGTACTTC. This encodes CATSRDRRTARQETQYF.

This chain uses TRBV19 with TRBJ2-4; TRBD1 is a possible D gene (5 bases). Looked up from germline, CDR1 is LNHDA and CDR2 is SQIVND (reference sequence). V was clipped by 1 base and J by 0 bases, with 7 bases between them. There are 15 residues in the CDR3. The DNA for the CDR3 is TGTGCCAGTAGTATAGGACAGCTAGCCAAAAACATTCAGTACTTC. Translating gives CASSIGQLAKNIQYF.

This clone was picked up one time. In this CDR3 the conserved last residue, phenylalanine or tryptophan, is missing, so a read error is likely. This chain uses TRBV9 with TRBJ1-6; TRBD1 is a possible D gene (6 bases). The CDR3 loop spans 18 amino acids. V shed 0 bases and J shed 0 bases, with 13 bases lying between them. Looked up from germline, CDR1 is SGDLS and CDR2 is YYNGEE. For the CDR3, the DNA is TGTGCCAGCAGCGTAGGAGGCAGGGGAAGCTCCTATAATTCACCCCTCCACCTT. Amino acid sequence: CASSVGGRGSSYNSPLHL.

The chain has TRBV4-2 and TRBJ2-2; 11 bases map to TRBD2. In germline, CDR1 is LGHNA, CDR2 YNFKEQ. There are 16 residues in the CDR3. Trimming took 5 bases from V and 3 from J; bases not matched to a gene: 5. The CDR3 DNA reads TGTGCCAGCAGCAACCTAGCGGGAGGCGACACCGGGGAGCTGTTTTTT. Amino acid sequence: CASSNLAGGDTGELFF.

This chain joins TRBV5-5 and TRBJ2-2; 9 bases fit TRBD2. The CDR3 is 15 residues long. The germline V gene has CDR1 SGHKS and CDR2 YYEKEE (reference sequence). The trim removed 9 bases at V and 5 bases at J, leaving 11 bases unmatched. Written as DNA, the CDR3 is TGTGCCACCACCTCAGCGGGAGGTTATACCGGGGAGCTGTTTTTT. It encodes CATTSAGGYTGELFF.

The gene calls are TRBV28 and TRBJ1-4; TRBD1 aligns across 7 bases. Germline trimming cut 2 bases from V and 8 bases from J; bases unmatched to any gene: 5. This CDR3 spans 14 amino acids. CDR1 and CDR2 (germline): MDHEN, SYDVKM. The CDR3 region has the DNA TGTGCCAGCAGTTTAAACAGGGGACGAGAAAAACTGTTTTTT. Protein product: CASSLNRGREKLFF.

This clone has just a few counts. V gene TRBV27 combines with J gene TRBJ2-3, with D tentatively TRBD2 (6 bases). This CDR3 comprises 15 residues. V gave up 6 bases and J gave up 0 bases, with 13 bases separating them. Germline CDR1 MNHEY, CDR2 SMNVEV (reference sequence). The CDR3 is CASRRRETSTDTQYF. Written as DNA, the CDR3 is TGTGCCAGCAGGCGGAGGGAGACTAGCACAGATACGCAGTATTTT.

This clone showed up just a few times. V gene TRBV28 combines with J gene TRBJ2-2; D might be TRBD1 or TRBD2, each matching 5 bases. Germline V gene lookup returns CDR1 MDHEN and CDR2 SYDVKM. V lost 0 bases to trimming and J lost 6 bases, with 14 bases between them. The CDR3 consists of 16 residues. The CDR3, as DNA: TGTGCCAGCAGTTTATGGGGACGGACCTCGCCCGGGGAGCTGTTTTTT. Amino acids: CASSLWGRTSPGELFF.

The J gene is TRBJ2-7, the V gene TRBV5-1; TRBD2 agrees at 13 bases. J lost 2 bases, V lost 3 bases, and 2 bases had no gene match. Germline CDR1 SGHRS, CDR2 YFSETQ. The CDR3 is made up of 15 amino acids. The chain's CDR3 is CASSSGLAGPYEQYF. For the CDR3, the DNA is TGCGCCAGCAGCTCGGGACTAGCGGGGCCCTACGAGCAGTACTTC.

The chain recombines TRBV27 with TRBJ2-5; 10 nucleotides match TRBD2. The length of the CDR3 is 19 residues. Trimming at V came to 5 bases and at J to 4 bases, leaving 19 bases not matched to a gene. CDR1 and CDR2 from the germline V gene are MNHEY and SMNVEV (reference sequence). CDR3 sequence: CASSRSPGLALPGRETQYF. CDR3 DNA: TGTGCCAGCAGTCGATCGCCGGGACTAGCGCTCCCTGGGAGAGAGACCCAGTACTTC.

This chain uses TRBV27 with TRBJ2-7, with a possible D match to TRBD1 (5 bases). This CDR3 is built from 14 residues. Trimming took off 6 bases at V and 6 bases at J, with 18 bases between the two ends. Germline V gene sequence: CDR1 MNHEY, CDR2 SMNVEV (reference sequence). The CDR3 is CASRNTGSGSEQYF. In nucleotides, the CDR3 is TGTGCCAGCAGGAATACAGGCTCTGGGTCCGAGCAGTACTTC.

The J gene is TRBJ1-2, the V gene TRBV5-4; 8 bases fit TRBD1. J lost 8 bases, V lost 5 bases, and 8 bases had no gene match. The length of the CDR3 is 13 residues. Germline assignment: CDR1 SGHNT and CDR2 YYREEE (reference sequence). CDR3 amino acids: CASRPRGPGGYTF. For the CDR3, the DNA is TGTGCCAGCAGACCCAGGGGGCCCGGGGGCTACACCTTC.

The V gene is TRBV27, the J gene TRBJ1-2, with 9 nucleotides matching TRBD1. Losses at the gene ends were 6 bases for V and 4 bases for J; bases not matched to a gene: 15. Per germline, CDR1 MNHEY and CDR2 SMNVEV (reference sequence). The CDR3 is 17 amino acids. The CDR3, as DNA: TGTGCCAGCAGCCCTTCTCCGGGGACAGGGCGCATCTATGGCTACACCTTC. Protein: CASSPSPGTGRIYGYTF.

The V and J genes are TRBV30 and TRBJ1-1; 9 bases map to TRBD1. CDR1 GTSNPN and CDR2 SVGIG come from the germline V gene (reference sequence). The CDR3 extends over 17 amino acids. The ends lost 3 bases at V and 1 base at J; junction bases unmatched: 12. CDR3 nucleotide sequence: TGTGCCTGGAGGGGGGGGACAGGGAAGTTCGCGAACACTGAAGCTTTCTTT. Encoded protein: CAWRGGTGKFANTEAFF.

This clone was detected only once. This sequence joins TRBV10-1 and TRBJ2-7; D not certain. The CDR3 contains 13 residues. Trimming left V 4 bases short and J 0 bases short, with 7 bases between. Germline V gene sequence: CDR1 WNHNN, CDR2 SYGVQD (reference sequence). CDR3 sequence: CASSVKSSYEQYF. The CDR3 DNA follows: TGCGCCAGCAGTGTTAAGAGCTCCTACGAGCAGTACTTC.

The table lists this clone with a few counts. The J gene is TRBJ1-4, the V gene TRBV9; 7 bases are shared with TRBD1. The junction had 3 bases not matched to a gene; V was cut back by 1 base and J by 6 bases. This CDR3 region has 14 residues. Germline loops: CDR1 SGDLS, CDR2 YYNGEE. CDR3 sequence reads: CASSVHTGDEKLFF. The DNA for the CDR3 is TGTGCCAGCAGCGTACACACAGGGGATGAAAAACTGTTTTTT. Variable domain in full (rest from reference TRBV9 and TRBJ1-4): DSGVTQTPKHLITATGQRVTLRCSPRSGDLSVYWYQQSLDQGLQFLIQYYNGEERAKGNILERFSAQQFPDLHSELNLSSLELGDSALYFCASSVHTGDEKLFFGSGTQLSVL.

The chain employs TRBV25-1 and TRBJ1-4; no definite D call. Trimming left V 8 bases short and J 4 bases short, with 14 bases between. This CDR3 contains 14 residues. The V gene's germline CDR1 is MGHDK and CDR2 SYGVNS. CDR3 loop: CASQSRRHNEKLFF. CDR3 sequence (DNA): TGTGCCAGCCAATCGAGGAGGCATAATGAAAAACTGTTTTTT.